The 21 T cell receptor beta chains below were found in one sample sequenced in a study of human T cells and chemical hapten exposure. Time point here: patch test 2, 6 weeks after DPC sensitization. Described treatment: therapeutic diphenylcyclopropenone sensitization with weekly scalp DPC. MiXCR, applied by TCRdb to the RACE reads, yields one record per CDR3 protein. The sample includes approximately 80,000 distinct CDR3 sequences, under 11% of them seen just once. Sample: whole blood, taken in connection with sensitization to the hapten diphenylcyclopropenone (DPC). The receptors originated from a woman aged 45-59 years with alopecia areata. Some clones in this sample may be carry-over from other donors' samples.

This clonotype appeared many times. V gene TRBV7-9 combines with J gene TRBJ2-1; weak D call: TRBD1 (6 bases). This CDR3 spans 13 amino acids. Germline CDR1 SEHNR, CDR2 FQNEAQ (reference sequence). The V and J ends lost 2 bases and 8 bases respectively, with 10 bases between them. DNA for the CDR3: TGTGCCAGCAGCTTACCGACAGGCCATGAGCAGTTCTTC. This sequence encodes CASSLPTGHEQFF.

Many counts were recorded for this clonotype. The CDR3 DNA is TGCGCCAGCAGCTCCAGGGTCGGGGCCAACGTCCTGACTTTC. This encodes CASSSRVGANVLTF. The rearrangement uses TRBV5-1 and TRBJ2-6; a weak D match, TRBD1 (5 bases). This CDR3 spans 14 amino acids. Germline V gives CDR1 SGHRS, CDR2 YFSETQ. V lost 3 bases to trimming and J lost 4 bases, with 8 bases between them.

This clonotype was recorded a few times. The chain uses TRBV7-2 and TRBJ2-1, with 11 bases identical to TRBD2. V shed 5 bases and J 2 bases; nucleotides not matched to a gene: 2. CDR3 length: 15 amino acids. Germline V gives CDR1 SGHTA, CDR2 FQGNSA. DNA of the CDR3: TGTGCCAGCAGCATTAGCGGGAGGGCCTACAATGAGCAGTTCTTC. Translation gives CASSISGRAYNEQFF.

This clonotype was picked up a small number of times. The chain employs TRBV27 and TRBJ1-1; D is unclear. V lost 2 bases, J lost 0 bases, and 7 bases lay in between. The CDR3 loop spans 14 amino acids. CDR1 and CDR2 from the germline V gene are MNHEY and SMNVEV (reference sequence). The CDR3 sequence: CASSLAYLNTEAFF. The CDR3 DNA reads as TGTGCCAGCAGTTTAGCCTATCTGAACACTGAAGCTTTCTTT.

The chain recombines TRBV28 with TRBJ2-7, with a possible D match to TRBD1 (6 bases). Germline V gene sequence: CDR1 MDHEN, CDR2 SYDVKM. V lost 3 bases and J lost 1, with 16 bases in between. This CDR3 contains 16 residues. The CDR3 is CASSLTAGTTSYEQYF. The DNA for the CDR3 is TGTGCCAGCAGTTTGACGGCCGGGACAACTTCCTACGAGCAGTACTTC.

This clonotype turned up a few times. The chain employs TRBV4-1 and TRBJ1-4; D gene unclear. Trimming cost V 1 base and J 8 bases, with 14 bases left between them. The CDR3 loop spans 15 amino acids. Germline loops: CDR1 MGHRA, CDR2 YSYEKL. CDR3 sequence (DNA): TGCGCCAGCAGCCAAGGTCCGTGGATCCAGGAAAAACTGTTTTTT. It codes for CASSQGPWIQEKLFF.

In its sample, this clonotype was seen a few times. This chain uses TRBV20-1 with TRBJ1-6; D unresolved. The CDR3 consists of 12 residues. The V gene's germline CDR1 is DFQATT and CDR2 SNEGSKA (reference sequence). Trimming removed 3 bases from V and 7 bases from J, with 7 bases in between. The CDR3 DNA follows: TGCAGTGCTAGTATAACGAATTCACCCCTCCACTTT. It specifies CSASITNSPLHF.

This clonotype was counted at least ten times. This rearrangement joins TRBV6-5 to TRBJ1-2, with unresolved D. This CDR3 has 14 amino acids. The V gene lost 6 bases and the J gene lost 0 bases, with 11 bases spanning the gap. Germline values: CDR1 MNHEY, CDR2 SVGAGI. Here the CDR3 DNA reads TGTGCCAGCAGCCCGGACGGAGCTAACTATGGCTACACCTTC. It codes for CASSPDGANYGYTF.

This clonotype was detected ten times or more. This chain uses TRBV29-1 with TRBJ2-3; TRBD1 might be the D (5 bases). Trimming cost V 6 bases and J 3 bases, with 13 bases left between them. The CDR3 length is 13 residues. CDR1 and CDR2 (germline): SQVTM, ANQGSEA. The DNA for the CDR3 is TGCAGCGTGACTCAGGGTCTGACAGATACGCAGTATTTT. Encoded protein: CSVTQGLTDTQYF.

The genes are TRBV24-1 and TRBJ2-3; the D is unclear. The CDR3 has 15 residues. V lost 4 bases and J lost 2, with 12 bases in between. CDR1 and CDR2 from the germline V gene are KGHDR and SFDVKD. CDR3 DNA: TGTGCCACCAGTGACCCCGTTTCTCCCACAGATACGCAGTATTTT. Its translation is CATSDPVSPTDTQYF.

The chain couples TRBV28 to TRBJ1-6, with D possibly matching TRBD1 (5 bases). The ends were cut back, 6 bases at V and 7 bases at J, with 16 bases in the middle. The CDR3 covers 15 residues. Germline V gives CDR1 MDHEN, CDR2 SYDVKM. This CDR3 reads CASSLAGTENSPLHF. The DNA for the CDR3 is TGTGCCAGCAGCCTCGCTGGGACCGAGAATTCACCCCTCCACTTT.

The CDR3 region is CASSLSGTGSSYEQYF. The CDR3 nucleotides are TGTGCCAGCAGTTTATCCGGGACAGGGAGCTCCTACGAGCAGTACTTC. The chain recombines TRBV12-3 or TRBV12-4 with TRBJ2-7; 9 bases are a match to TRBD1. V shed 2 bases, J shed 0 bases, and the junction held 5 bases outside the gene matches. The CDR3 loop spans 16 amino acids.

V and J are TRBV19 and TRBJ2-1; D ambiguous. Germline CDR1 reads LNHDA; CDR2 reads SQIVND (reference sequence). The CDR3 sequence is 15 residues long. V was cut by 11 bases and J by 8 bases, with 25 bases left in between. DNA of the CDR3: TGTGCCTCAAAGACCCCAGCCGATAGTGTGGATGAGCAGTTCTTC. This gives the protein CASKTPADSVDEQFF. The full variable domain, rest sourced from reference TRBV19 and TRBJ2-1, is DGGITQSPKYLFRKEGQNVTLSCEQNLNHDAMYWYRQDPGQGLRLIYYSQIVNDFQKGDIAEGYSVSREKKESFPLTVTSAQKNPTAFYLCASKTPADSVDEQFFGPGTRLTVL.

The chain is built from TRBV28 and TRBJ2-2; TRBD1 agrees at 9 bases. Trimming removed 6 bases from V and 4 bases from J; junction bases left unmatched: 9. The germline gives CDR1 MDHEN, CDR2 SYDVKM. This CDR3 contains 16 residues. The chain's CDR3 is CASSAGWTGVTGELFF. CDR3 DNA sequence: TGTGCCAGCAGCGCTGGCTGGACAGGGGTCACCGGGGAGCTGTTTTTT.

The V gene is TRBV5-1, the J gene TRBJ2-7; no reliable D call. Germline V gene sequence: CDR1 SGHRS, CDR2 YFSETQ. The CDR3 has 17 residues. V was pared by 4 bases and J by 0 bases, with 20 bases between. DNA for the CDR3: TGCGCCAGCAGCCCGGGTGACCGATACAAAAGCTCCTACGAGCAGTACTTC. Translation gives CASSPGDRYKSSYEQYF.

This clonotype was counted between two and nine times. The CDR3 is CASSLGRSLSYNEQFF. The DNA of the CDR3 is TGTGCCAGCAGTTTGGGCAGGTCCCTCTCCTACAATGAGCAGTTCTTC. The gene calls are TRBV28 and TRBJ2-1, with no clear D. V was cut by 3 bases and J by 0 bases, with 12 bases left in between. The germline gives CDR1 MDHEN, CDR2 SYDVKM. This CDR3 comprises 16 residues.

This clonotype was seen many times. This chain uses TRBV7-9 with TRBJ2-7; TRBD2 matches at 7 bases. V lost 8 bases and J lost 4; bases outside the gene matches: 5. The CDR3 is 12 residues long. Germline V lookup: CDR1 SEHNR, CDR2 FQNEAQ (reference sequence). CDR3 protein: CASGRDGYEQYF. CDR3 nucleotides: TGTGCCAGCGGGAGGGACGGTTACGAGCAGTACTTC.

This clonotype was detected ten times or more. The J gene is TRBJ1-1, the V gene TRBV12-3 or TRBV12-4; a possible D gene is TRBD1 (5 bases). The V end was cut by 2 bases, the J end by 4 bases, with 11 bases between. This CDR3 is 14 amino acids long. CDR3 residues: CASSLNRRATEAFF. CDR3 sequence (DNA): TGTGCCAGCAGTTTAAACAGGAGGGCCACTGAAGCTTTCTTT.

This clonotype has a handful of counts. This chain joins TRBV2 and TRBJ2-1; D is possibly TRBD2 (6 bases). This CDR3 is built from 15 residues. The germline CDR1 and CDR2 sequences are SNHLY and FYNNEI. Trimming took off 5 bases at V and 2 bases at J, with 13 bases between the two ends. CDR3 protein: CASSRQSGPYNEQFF. The CDR3 DNA reads TGTGCCAGCAGTAGACAGAGCGGGCCCTACAATGAGCAGTTCTTC.

Concerning this clonotype: A read error may explain this, as a much larger clone is one base away. The chain couples TRBV18 to TRBJ2-3, with D possibly TRBD2 on 6 matching bases. The CDR3 has 18 amino acids. Germline CDR1 KGHSH, CDR2 LQKENI. DNA for the CDR3: TGTGCCAGCTCACCATCTGGGAGAGGTAGCGGAAGCACAGATACGGAGTATTTT. This codes for CASSPSGRGSGSTDTEYF.

The sample holds many counts of this clonotype. The V gene is TRBV4-1, the J gene TRBJ1-4, with TRBD1 as a possible D gene (6 bases). Looked up from germline, CDR1 is MGHRA and CDR2 is YSYEKL. This CDR3 is 17 amino acids long. Trimming stripped 1 base from V and 6 bases from J, with 18 bases between. The CDR3 sequence: CASSQGSLTGRYEKLFF. CDR3 in DNA: TGCGCCAGCAGCCAAGGGTCGCTGACAGGTCGATATGAAAAACTGTTTTTT.